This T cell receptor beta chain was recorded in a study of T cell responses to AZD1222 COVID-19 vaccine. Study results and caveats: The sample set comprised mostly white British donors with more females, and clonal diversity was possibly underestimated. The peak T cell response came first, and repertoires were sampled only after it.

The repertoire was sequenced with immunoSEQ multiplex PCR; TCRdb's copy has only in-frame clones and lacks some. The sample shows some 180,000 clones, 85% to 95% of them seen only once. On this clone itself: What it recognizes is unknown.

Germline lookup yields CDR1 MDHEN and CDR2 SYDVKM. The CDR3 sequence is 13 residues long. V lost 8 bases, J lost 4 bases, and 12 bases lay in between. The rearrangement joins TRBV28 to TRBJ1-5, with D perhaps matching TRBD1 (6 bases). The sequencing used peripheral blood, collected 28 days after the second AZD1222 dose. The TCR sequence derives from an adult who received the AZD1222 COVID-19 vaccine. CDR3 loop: CASRKGGNQPQHF. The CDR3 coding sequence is TGTGCCAGCCGGAAAGGGGGGAATCAGCCCCAGCATTTT.